Listed below are T cell receptor beta chains from one sample, sequenced in a study of blood T cell repertoires in COVID-19. TCRdb's copy holds only in-frame clones and misses some; the assay was immunoSEQ multiplex PCR. The sample has approximately 260,000 clones, approximately 88% seen once; the top ten hold 9.5% to 13%. Sequencing was performed on peripheral blood. These receptors came from a woman between 65 and 79 years old with COVID-19, enrolled during active disease. The conserved cysteine and the conserved F or W are not part of the CDR3 here. Clone size appears in some rows only: once, few, many, or a class for an expanded clone.

cdr3_aa: ASSGWSGETQY
v_call: TRBV12-3/TRBV12-4
j_call: TRBJ2-5
clone_size: -

cdr3_aa: ASSLGQSDEQY
v_call: TRBV5-1
j_call: TRBJ2-7
clone_size: -

cdr3_aa: ASTTGSGNTIY
v_call: TRBV27
j_call: TRBJ1-3
clone_size: -

cdr3_aa: ASSQDVDRNGYT
v_call: TRBV4-3
j_call: TRBJ1-2
clone_size: once

cdr3_aa: ASSVGGTGFYEQY
v_call: TRBV9
j_call: TRBJ2-7
clone_size: once

cdr3_aa: ASSYGTVNNQPQH
v_call: TRBV6-6
j_call: TRBJ1-5
clone_size: -

cdr3_aa: ASSPHGTDTEAF
v_call: TRBV7-3
j_call: TRBJ1-1
clone_size: -

cdr3_aa: ASSEFPPELNQPQH
v_call: TRBV6-1
j_call: TRBJ1-5
clone_size: -

cdr3_aa: ASRDRGADTQY
v_call: TRBV5-1
j_call: TRBJ2-3
clone_size: -

cdr3_aa: ASSSTGNWGNTEAF
v_call: TRBV5-6
j_call: TRBJ1-1
clone_size: many

cdr3_aa: ASSVNARGEAF
v_call: TRBV9
j_call: TRBJ1-1
clone_size: -

cdr3_aa: ATSGQYNEQF
v_call: TRBV10-1
j_call: TRBJ2-1
clone_size: -

cdr3_aa: ASKESGGANTEAF
v_call: TRBV19
j_call: TRBJ1-1
clone_size: once

cdr3_aa: SVIQGYEQY
v_call: TRBV29-1
j_call: TRBJ2-7
clone_size: -

cdr3_aa: ASRYRGTGPVSEQY
v_call: TRBV28
j_call: TRBJ2-7
clone_size: -

cdr3_aa: ASSQFRTGGYT
v_call: TRBV3-1/TRBV3-2
j_call: TRBJ1-2
clone_size: -

cdr3_aa: ASSGGLHVDYT
v_call: TRBV19
j_call: TRBJ1-2
clone_size: -

cdr3_aa: ASALGTGGLGGELF
v_call: TRBV7-3
j_call: TRBJ2-2
clone_size: -

cdr3_aa: ASSFGGRTGLYGNSNQPQH
v_call: TRBV2
j_call: TRBJ1-5
clone_size: -

cdr3_aa: ASSSYLNTEAF
v_call: TRBV6-5
j_call: TRBJ1-1
clone_size: once

cdr3_aa: ASGGTNQPQH
v_call: TRBV19
j_call: TRBJ1-5
clone_size: -

cdr3_aa: ASRTRVNTEAF
v_call: TRBV13
j_call: TRBJ1-1
clone_size: -

cdr3_aa: ASSPGWRRDEQY
v_call: TRBV5-1
j_call: TRBJ2-7
clone_size: -

cdr3_aa: ASEHSLQETQY
v_call: TRBV28
j_call: TRBJ2-5
clone_size: -

cdr3_aa: ASSGTGGKRYEQY
v_call: TRBV28
j_call: TRBJ2-7
clone_size: -

cdr3_aa: ASSEDNGDTQY
v_call: TRBV2
j_call: TRBJ2-3
clone_size: -

cdr3_aa: ASSIGTGGDGNQPQH
v_call: TRBV19
j_call: TRBJ1-5
clone_size: -

cdr3_aa: ASSFGGRVDEQF
v_call: TRBV7-3
j_call: TRBJ2-1
clone_size: once

cdr3_aa: ASSLVIGDSAHQYNSPLH
v_call: TRBV5-1
j_call: TRBJ1-6
clone_size: -

cdr3_aa: ASSQDKMEAGANVLT
v_call: TRBV14
j_call: TRBJ2-6
clone_size: -

cdr3_aa: ASRPPRVGGSEQY
v_call: TRBV6-2/TRBV6-3
j_call: TRBJ2-7
clone_size: -

cdr3_aa: ASSRSGREYDEQY
v_call: TRBV6-5
j_call: TRBJ2-7
clone_size: -

cdr3_aa: ASTGGGYEQY
v_call: TRBV2
j_call: TRBJ2-7
clone_size: -

cdr3_aa: ASSLDMNTEAF
v_call: TRBV5-1
j_call: TRBJ1-1
clone_size: once

cdr3_aa: ASSPGTARRYT
v_call: TRBV5-6
j_call: TRBJ1-2
clone_size: -

cdr3_aa: ASSERAVGGYT
v_call: TRBV6-1
j_call: TRBJ1-2
clone_size: -

cdr3_aa: ATRGGTGNYNEQF
v_call: TRBV24-1
j_call: TRBJ2-1
clone_size: -

cdr3_aa: ASSPDINEKLF
v_call: TRBV12-3/TRBV12-4
j_call: TRBJ1-4
clone_size: -

cdr3_aa: ATSDRSGSNQPQH
v_call: TRBV24-1
j_call: TRBJ1-5
clone_size: -

cdr3_aa: ASSTGTSLSTDTQY
v_call: TRBV7-8
j_call: TRBJ2-3
clone_size: few

cdr3_aa: ASSSGTSGAQETQY
v_call: TRBV5-1
j_call: TRBJ2-5
clone_size: -

cdr3_aa: ASSLLRGREENEQY
v_call: TRBV27
j_call: TRBJ2-7
clone_size: -

cdr3_aa: ASSLPGQGTPWTGYT
v_call: TRBV19
j_call: TRBJ1-2
clone_size: few

cdr3_aa: ASSQDLTGGSGYT
v_call: TRBV3-1/TRBV3-2
j_call: TRBJ1-2
clone_size: -

cdr3_aa: ASSSRGTEYNEQF
v_call: TRBV7-3
j_call: TRBJ2-1
clone_size: -